This passage covers 11 T cell receptor beta chains from one sample sequenced in a study of blood T cell repertoires in COVID-19. Profiling relied on immunoSEQ multiplex PCR, and the TCRdb table lists in-frame clones only, not all of them. Of over 70,000 clones listed, about 80% are singletons. Material for sequencing was peripheral blood. All receptors come from a man aged 65 to 85 with acute or convalescent COVID-19.

This clone was observed a few times. CDR3 sequence: CASSLGFTGNHEQFF. The CDR3 coding sequence is TGTGCCAGCAGCTTAGGCTTTACAGGGAACCATGAGCAGTTCTTC. The chain joins TRBV7-2 to TRBJ2-1; D possibly corresponds to TRBD1 (6 bases). The germline V gene encodes CDR1 SGHTA and CDR2 FQGNSA. CDR3 length: 15 residues. V lost 1 base, J lost 8 bases, and 15 bases lay in between.

V and J are TRBV5-4 and TRBJ1-2; 10 bases fit TRBD1. This CDR3 is 15 amino acids long. V lost 5 bases, J lost 6 bases, and 10 bases stayed unmatched. The germline CDR1 and CDR2 sequences are SGHNT and YYREEE (reference sequence). The DNA of the CDR3 is TGTGCCAGCAGGAGCTCCGGGACAGGGGTCGATGGCTACACCTTC. Amino acids: CASRSSGTGVDGYTF.

The chain links TRBV5-5 to TRBJ1-6, with 9 positions matching TRBD1. The germline gives CDR1 SGHKS, CDR2 YYEKEE (reference sequence). The CDR3 has 15 amino acids. Trimming at V came to 4 bases and at J to 9 bases, leaving 8 bases not matched to a gene. The DNA of the CDR3 is TGTGCCAGCAGCGCCGGGACAGGGTATGCTTCACCCCTCCACTTT. Protein product: CASSAGTGYASPLHF.

In its sample, this clone was seen once. The chain is built from TRBV9 and TRBJ1-3, with D hard to call. With 0 bases removed from V and 2 bases from J, the gap between germline ends came to 6 bases. In germline, CDR1 is SGDLS, CDR2 YYNGEE. The CDR3 is made up of 14 amino acids. The CDR3 spells CASSVAVPGNTIYF. The DNA of the CDR3 is TGTGCCAGCAGCGTAGCCGTCCCTGGAAACACCATATATTTT. The entire variable domain, with the rest obtained from reference TRBV9 and TRBJ1-3, is as follows: DSGVTQTPKHLITATGQRVTLRCSPRSGDLSVYWYQQSLDQGLQFLIQYYNGEERAKGNILERFSAQQFPDLHSELNLSSLELGDSALYFCASSVAVPGNTIYFGEGSWLTVV.

The chain employs TRBV7-2 and TRBJ2-6, with D perhaps matching TRBD2 (5 bases). The CDR3 runs to 16 residues. Trimming pared 5 bases from V and 3 bases from J, leaving 14 bases between. Germline CDR1 and CDR2: SGHTA and FQGNSA. The CDR3 loop reads CASSPPGRIGANVLTF. CDR3 bases: TGTGCCAGCAGCCCGCCGGGAAGGATTGGGGCCAACGTCCTGACTTTC. The variable domain in full, completed from reference TRBV7-2 and TRBJ2-6, reads GAGVSQSPSNKVTEKGKDVELRCDPISGHTALYWYRQSLGQGLEFLIYFQGNSAPDKSGLPSDRFSAERTGGSVSTLTIQRTQQEDSAVYLCASSPPGRIGANVLTFGAGSRLTVL.

The sample holds a few counts of this clone. V is TRBV6-4 and J is TRBJ2-1; a possible D gene is TRBD1 (5 bases). CDR1 and CDR2 from the germline V gene are MRHNA and SNTAGT. This CDR3 contains 15 residues. The ends were cut back, 2 bases at V and 1 base at J, with 9 bases in the middle. The CDR3 sequence is CASSDTDSSYNEQFF. The CDR3 bases are TGTGCCAGCAGTGACACAGACAGTTCCTACAATGAGCAGTTCTTC.

In its sample, this clone was seen a few times. The chain combines TRBV2 with TRBJ1-2; tentatively, D is TRBD1 (5 bases). The ends were cut back, 4 bases at V and 0 bases at J, with 15 bases in the middle. The CDR3 consists of 16 residues. The germline CDR1 and CDR2 sequences are SNHLY and FYNNEI. The CDR3 loop is CASSGGRASSNYGYTF. CDR3 nucleotide sequence: TGTGCCAGCAGTGGCGGCAGGGCCTCATCTAACTATGGCTACACCTTC. The full variable domain, rest sourced from reference TRBV2 and TRBJ1-2, is EPEVTQTPSHQVTQMGQEVILRCVPISNHLYFYWYRQILGQKVEFLVSFYNNEISEKSEIFDDQFSVERPDGSNFTLKIRSTKLEDSAMYFCASSGGRASSNYGYTFGSGTRLTVV.

This clone was observed a handful of times. The V gene is TRBV2, the J gene TRBJ2-1; a possible D gene is TRBD2 (6 bases). Germline V gene sequence: CDR1 SNHLY, CDR2 FYNNEI. V was pared by 1 base and J by 4 bases, with 14 bases between. The CDR3 has 16 amino acids. Here the CDR3 DNA reads TGTGCCAGCAGTGAAGTCTCACTAGCAGGGTACAATGAGCAGTTCTTC. It translates to CASSEVSLAGYNEQFF.

This clone appeared a single time. This chain joins TRBV30 and TRBJ1-4, with D unresolved. In germline, CDR1 is GTSNPN, CDR2 SVGIG (reference sequence). The germline V and J ends were trimmed by 4 bases and 1 base, with 7 bases remaining between them. This CDR3 is 13 amino acids long. As DNA, the CDR3 is TGTGCCTGGACAAGAGGAACTAATGAAAAACTGTTTTTT. This translates into CAWTRGTNEKLFF.

V usage is TRBV5-6 and J usage is TRBJ2-2; the match to TRBD2 covers 7 bases. Germline lookup yields CDR1 SGHDT and CDR2 YYEEEE. The CDR3 runs to 15 residues. Trimming took 6 bases from V and 6 from J; bases not matched to a gene: 11. The CDR3 nucleotides read TGTGCCAGCAACCCAGATCGGGGGGATCCCGGGGAGCTGTTTTTT. The encoded protein is CASNPDRGDPGELFF. Drawing the rest from reference TRBV5-6 and TRBJ2-2, the complete variable domain is DAGVTQSPTHLIKTRGQQVTLRCSPKSGHDTVSWYQQALGQGPQFIFQYYEEEERQRGNFPDRFSGHQFPNYSSELNVNALLLGDSALYLCASNPDRGDPGELFFGEGSRLTVL.

The gene calls are TRBV5-4 and TRBJ1-2; 10 bases map to TRBD1. CDR3 length: 16 amino acids. Looked up from germline, CDR1 is SGHNT and CDR2 is YYREEE (reference sequence). V was pared by 4 bases and J by 8 bases, with 14 bases of the junction left unmatched. CDR3 protein: CASSPYSGQGSGGYTF. CDR3 bases: TGTGCCAGCAGCCCCTATTCGGGACAGGGGAGCGGGGGCTACACCTTC.